These 21 T cell receptor beta chains originate from one sample sequenced in a study of blood T cell repertoires in COVID-19 (dated by TCRdb to between 2020 and 2021). Preparation of the library involved the immunoSEQ multiplex PCR assay. TCRdb provides this immuneACCESS table in a form limited to in-frame rearrangements. Some clones are lacking; in checked studies, under half of them reflect an unresolved V gene, and why the rest are absent is not known. In this sample the table shows 250,000 or so clones, approximately 90% of which occur a single time. The ten most abundant clones make up around 3% of the sample. The sequenced material came from peripheral blood. The receptors were gathered from a young man with active or convalescent COVID-19.

V and J are TRBV6-5 and TRBJ2-5; 9 positions agree with TRBD2. CDR3 length: 15 residues. With V trimmed by 5 bases and J by 3 bases, 7 bases remained unmatched. The germline CDR1 and CDR2 sequences are MNHEY and SVGAGI. This CDR3 reads CASSLSGGREETQYF. The CDR3 DNA reads as TGTGCCAGCAGTCTGAGCGGGGGGCGGGAAGAGACCCAGTACTTC.

Only a few counts were recorded for this clone. The chain uses TRBV6-2 or TRBV6-3 and TRBJ1-5; 8 positions agree with TRBD1. The ends lost 4 bases at V and 5 bases at J; junction bases unmatched: 4. The CDR3 runs to 14 residues. The germline gives CDR1 MNHEY, CDR2 SVGEGT. CDR3 nucleotide sequence: TGTGCCAGCAGTTCGGACAGGGTGTATCAGCCCCAGCATTTT. It encodes CASSSDRVYQPQHF.

The gene calls are TRBV12-3 or TRBV12-4 and TRBJ2-2; a weak D match, TRBD2 (5 bases). The CDR3 consists of 13 residues. V shed 5 bases and J shed 8 bases, with 12 bases lying between them. This chain's CDR3 is CASSVSVAGELFF. DNA for the CDR3: TGTGCCAGCAGTGTTAGCGTAGCTGGGGAGCTGTTTTTT.

The chain joins TRBV28 to TRBJ1-5, with D possibly TRBD1 on 6 matching bases. The V end was cut by 5 bases, the J end by 5 bases, with 7 bases between. The CDR3 totals 12 residues. Per the germline V gene, CDR1 is MDHEN and CDR2 is SYDVKM. The CDR3 reads CASSQGYQPQHF. The DNA of the CDR3 is TGTGCCAGCAGTCAGGGGTATCAGCCCCAGCATTTT.

The chain links TRBV9 to TRBJ1-3; 8 bases align to TRBD1. The CDR3 contains 16 residues. Germline trimming cut 2 bases from V and 0 bases from J; bases unmatched to any gene: 4. The germline V gene has CDR1 SGDLS and CDR2 YYNGEE. CDR3 in DNA: TGTGCCAGCAGCGTCGGACAGGGTAACTCTGGAAACACCATATATTTT. Translated, it gives CASSVGQGNSGNTIYF.

The V call is TRBV27, the J call TRBJ2-3; D unresolved. V dropped 6 bases and J dropped 3 bases, with 10 bases sitting between them. The CDR3 consists of 13 residues. The germline V gene encodes CDR1 MNHEY and CDR2 SMNVEV (reference sequence). The CDR3 loop reads CASSKTGTDTQYF. As DNA, the CDR3 is TGTGCCAGCAGCAAGACTGGTACAGATACGCAGTATTTT.

This chain uses TRBV7-2 with TRBJ2-3, with D possibly matching TRBD1 (6 bases). Between the trimmed V and J ends, which lost 4 bases and 0 bases, there was a span of 11 bases. CDR3 size: 15 residues. Germline values: CDR1 SGHTA, CDR2 FQGNSA. CDR3 loop: CASSSGTYSTDTQYF. DNA of the CDR3: TGTGCCAGCAGCTCCGGGACATATAGCACAGATACGCAGTATTTT.

The chain joins TRBV6-5 to TRBJ1-2; perhaps TRBD1 as D (6 bases). The length of the CDR3 is 16 residues. Trimming removed 4 bases at V and 5 bases at J, with 20 bases between. Per the germline V gene, CDR1 is MNHEY and CDR2 is SVGAGI. CDR3 amino acids: CASSLVPGEGTYGYTF. The DNA for the CDR3 is TGTGCCAGCAGTTTAGTCCCAGGGGAGGGAACATATGGCTACACCTTC.

This clone was picked up one time. The rearrangement links TRBV28 to TRBJ2-7, with 8 bases aligning to TRBD1. Germline values: CDR1 MDHEN, CDR2 SYDVKM. The V segment lost 2 bases and the J segment 4 bases; nucleotides outside the gene matches: 7. CDR3 length: 15 residues. Here the CDR3 DNA reads TGTGCCAGCAGTTTACTCGGCAGGGGGCGGTACGAGCAGTACTTC. Its translation: CASSLLGRGRYEQYF.

This clone was detected only once. V usage is TRBV9 and J usage is TRBJ1-6, with unresolved D. CDR1 and CDR2 from the germline V gene are SGDLS and YYNGEE. The CDR3 consists of 16 residues. Deletions cut 2 bases from V and 0 bases from J, with 9 bases between. The CDR3 DNA is TGTGCCAGCAGCGTTGGCTGGAGCTCCTATAATTCACCCCTCCACTTT. This codes for CASSVGWSSYNSPLHF.

CDR3 residues: CASRQGDEQFF. CDR3 in DNA: TGTGCCAGCAGGCAAGGGGATGAGCAGTTCTTC. This chain joins TRBV9 and TRBJ2-1, with TRBD1 as a possible D gene (5 bases). From germline, CDR1 is SGDLS and CDR2 YYNGEE. The CDR3 is made up of 11 amino acids. V dropped 5 bases and J dropped 8 bases, with 8 bases sitting between them.

The chain is built from TRBV7-6 and TRBJ2-3; 7 positions match TRBD2. Unmatched junction bases numbered 17, after V lost 8 bases and J lost 0 bases. CDR1 and CDR2 (germline): SGHVS, FNYEAQ. The CDR3 length is 18 residues. Here the CDR3 DNA reads TGTGCCAGCGGACCGGGTGAAGCGGGAATAACTAGCACAGATACGCAGTATTTT. Its protein product is CASGPGEAGITSTDTQYF. The full variable domain, its missing parts supplied by reference TRBV7-6 and TRBJ2-3, is GAGVSQSPRYKVTKRGQDVALRCDPISGHVSLYWYRQALGQGPEFLTYFNYEAQQDKSGLPNDRFSAERPEGSISTLTIQRTEQRDSAMYRCASGPGEAGITSTDTQYFGPGTRLTVL.

V is TRBV6-5 and J is TRBJ2-7; D gene uncertain. Germline CDR1 and CDR2: MNHEY and SVGAGI. The germline V and J ends were trimmed by 0 bases and 2 bases, with 11 bases remaining between them. This CDR3 spans 15 amino acids. The CDR3 DNA reads TGTGCCAGCAGTTACTCTCCTACCGAACCCTACGAGCAGTACTTC. As protein: CASSYSPTEPYEQYF.

The rearrangement links TRBV6-5 to TRBJ2-1, with unresolved D. The CDR3 has 14 residues. Deletions cut 0 bases from V and 10 bases from J, with 13 bases between. Germline V CDR1 and CDR2: MNHEY, SVGAGI. This CDR3 is CASSYSWWLSEQFF. Here the CDR3 DNA reads TGTGCCAGCAGTTACTCGTGGTGGCTTTCAGAGCAGTTCTTC.

The chain joins TRBV5-6 to TRBJ2-2, with a possible D match to TRBD1 (6 bases). Trimming took 1 base from V and 6 from J, leaving 10 bases between them. CDR1 SGHDT and CDR2 YYEEEE come from the germline V gene. The CDR3 is 14 amino acids. Written as DNA, the CDR3 is TGTGCCAGCAGCTTGCCAGGGACACCCGGGGAGCTGTTTTTT. Residues: CASSLPGTPGELFF.

The rearrangement links TRBV4-1 to TRBJ2-1, with a tentative D call TRBD2 (5 bases). V lost 0 bases to trimming and J lost 1 base, with 13 bases between them. Germline V gives CDR1 MGHRA, CDR2 YSYEKL. The CDR3 has 17 residues. The CDR3 is CASSQDTAGQSYNEQFF. DNA of the CDR3: TGCGCCAGCAGCCAAGATACGGCGGGTCAGTCCTACAATGAGCAGTTCTTC.

The chain links TRBV2 to TRBJ1-3, with TRBD1 matching over 7 bases. This CDR3 has 17 amino acids. The trim removed 6 bases at V and 0 bases at J, leaving 11 bases unmatched. The germline V gene encodes CDR1 SNHLY and CDR2 FYNNEI. CDR3 DNA sequence: TGTGCCAGCAGGGTCTGGGACAGTCTTTCCTCTGGAAACACCATATATTTT. Translation: CASRVWDSLSSGNTIYF. Looking up the rest from reference TRBV2 and TRBJ1-3 gives the full variable domain: EPEVTQTPSHQVTQMGQEVILRCVPISNHLYFYWYRQILGQKVEFLVSFYNNEISEKSEIFDDQFSVERPDGSNFTLKIRSTKLEDSAMYFCASRVWDSLSSGNTIYFGEGSWLTVV.

This clone was observed a handful of times. The chain recombines TRBV10-3 with TRBJ1-2; the D gene is possibly TRBD1 (6 bases). The CDR3 consists of 13 residues. Germline loops: CDR1 ENHRY, CDR2 SYGVKD. The ends were cut back, 11 bases at V and 2 bases at J, with 15 bases in the middle. CDR3 in DNA: TGTGCCTCTTCACAGGGAGCCAACTATGGCTACACCTTC. The encoded protein is CASSQGANYGYTF.

This clone turned up a few times. The J gene is TRBJ1-2, the V gene TRBV10-3, with 7 bases identical to TRBD1. Germline loops: CDR1 ENHRY, CDR2 SYGVKD. J was trimmed by 6 bases and V by 2 bases; bases with no gene match: 0. The CDR3 extends over 12 amino acids. This chain's CDR3 is CAISETGDGYTF. The CDR3 DNA reads TGTGCCATCAGTGAGACAGGGGATGGCTACACCTTC.

The J gene is TRBJ1-4, the V gene TRBV28; 7 bases line up with TRBD1. V shed 6 bases, J shed 6 bases, and the junction held 4 bases outside the gene matches. This CDR3 is built from 13 residues. Germline V gene sequence: CDR1 MDHEN, CDR2 SYDVKM. CDR3 in amino acids: CASSPGQDEKLFF. The CDR3 DNA reads as TGTGCCAGCAGCCCCGGACAGGATGAAAAACTGTTTTTT.

This clone was seen only once. Here the CDR3 DNA reads TGTGCCAGCAGCGTAGACCCCAGCGGAGCGGGATTTAGCACAGATACGCAGTATTTT. This encodes CASSVDPSGAGFSTDTQYF. The chain is built from TRBV9 and TRBJ2-3; 7 nucleotides match TRBD2. Germline V gene sequence: CDR1 SGDLS, CDR2 YYNGEE. The CDR3 is made up of 19 amino acids. V lost 0 bases and J lost 0; bases outside the gene matches: 13.